The clone carrying this TCR beta chain was counted once. The antigen remains unidentified. This sample is part of a study of cytomegalovirus exposure and HLA in healthy donors. Study-level findings and limits: Previously analyzed data showed that most TCR beta V segments were productive at a frequency of about 87% or about 30%. According to reports, the classifier identified cytomegalovirus status with high specificity and sensitivity.

Primers: 60 Vbeta forward and 13 Jbeta reverse. The method was immunoSEQ multiplex PCR; TCRdb's version includes in-frame clones alone and lacks a portion of them. In the table there are some 120,000 clones, around 84% of which are singletons. There are 13 residues in the CDR3. The germline V gene encodes CDR1 MNHEY and CDR2 SVGAGI. Germline trimming cut 6 bases from V and 9 bases from J; bases unmatched to any gene: 7. This chain uses TRBV6-5 with TRBJ2-1, with 8 nucleotides matching TRBD2. The TCR originated in a man aged 18-30 years in good health and CMV-seronegative. Sequencing was performed on PBMCs. Written as DNA, the CDR3 is TGTGCCAGCAGAATAAGCGGGGGACGTGAGCAGTTCTTC. This sequence encodes CASRISGGREQFF.